The rows below give T cell receptor beta chains drawn from one sample of a study of cytomegalovirus exposure and HLA in healthy donors. Sequencing was performed with immunoSEQ multiplex PCR; in TCRdb, only in-frame clones are kept and a portion is missing. The table records tens of thousands of clones, about 93% of them present only once. What was sequenced was PBMCs. These receptors all come from a woman aged 18-29 years in good health and CMV-seropositive. CDR3s include the opening cysteine and the closing phenylalanine or tryptophan. Fields, in order: J gene, V gene, CDR3 protein.

j_call: TRBJ1-5; v_call: TRBV19; cdr3_aa: CASWDRAISNQPQHF
j_call: TRBJ1-6; v_call: TRBV18; cdr3_aa: CASSVDRVDNSPLHF
j_call: TRBJ1-1; v_call: TRBV28; cdr3_aa: CASSPRTGFTEAFF
j_call: TRBJ1-3; v_call: TRBV7-8; cdr3_aa: CASSVTTGVGNTIYF
j_call: TRBJ2-1; v_call: TRBV28; cdr3_aa: CASSSLAGGPGDNEQFF
j_call: TRBJ2-1; v_call: TRBV6-5; cdr3_aa: CASSYGGLFTIGQFF
j_call: TRBJ2-7; v_call: TRBV5-1; cdr3_aa: CASSLVAGSYEQYF
j_call: TRBJ2-3; v_call: TRBV6-4; cdr3_aa: CAPGQLTDTQYF
j_call: TRBJ1-1; v_call: TRBV29-1; cdr3_aa: CSARDRGYGEAFF
j_call: TRBJ1-1; v_call: TRBV19; cdr3_aa: CASSITGVPEAFF